In this sample, the clone carrying this T cell receptor beta chain turned up once. The antigen is unknown. This specimen belongs to a study of post-analysis software for immune sequencing data. About the study: Several disease courses (relapsing-remitting, secondary progressive and progressive-relapsing) of multiple sclerosis were included. Overall study findings and caveats: Five or six TRBV segments, TRBV5-6, TRBV5-1 and TRBV20-1 among them, were found more frequent in patients than controls.

Each TCR beta cDNA library carried unique molecular identifiers. TCRdb fed the PCR reads into MiXCR, producing one record per CDR3 protein. This sample yields about 770,000 distinct CDR3 sequences, of which approximately 44% are seen a single time; approximately 5% belongs to the top ten. Trimming removed 6 bases at V and 2 bases at J, with 14 bases between. CDR3 size: 14 residues. Looked up from germline, CDR1 is MNHNS and CDR2 is SASEGT. The chain carries TRBV6-1 and TRBJ2-7; weak D call: TRBD1 (6 bases). The TCR comes from a girl aged 5-17 years with multiple sclerosis. The sequencing input was blood. CDR3 in DNA: TGTGCCAGCAGGGGAACAGGGAGAGCCTACGAGCAGTACTTC. It translates to CASRGTGRAYEQYF.